The 30 T cell receptor beta chains reported below all come from one sample, sequenced in a study of early T cells in non-severe SARS-CoV-2 infection. From the 5' RACE reads, TCRdb called clonotypes with MiXCR, one entry per CDR3 protein. The data show roughly 69,000 distinct CDR3 sequences, with 8% to 10% seen just once and roughly 15% held by the top ten. The sequencing here drew on whole blood, taken at baseline. The source of these receptors is an adult who was a healthcare worker with PCR-confirmed SARS-CoV-2 infection or an uninfected control (not recorded which).

This clonotype was seen a few times. This chain connects TRBV7-9 to TRBJ1-3; a weak D match, TRBD1 (5 bases). The CDR3 contains 14 residues. V was shortened by 5 bases and J by 0 bases, with 8 bases between the two germline ends. CDR1 is SEHNR and CDR2 is FQNEAQ in the germline V gene (reference sequence). DNA of the CDR3: TGTGCCAGCAGCATGGGACTCTCTGGAAACACCATATATTTT. Translation: CASSMGLSGNTIYF.

In its sample, this clonotype was seen many times. The J gene is TRBJ2-3, the V gene TRBV7-6; D is undetermined. From germline, CDR1 is SGHVS and CDR2 FNYEAQ. With 3 bases removed from V and 1 base from J, the gap between germline ends came to 2 bases. This CDR3 is built from 12 residues. This chain's CDR3 is CASSFRTDTQYF. DNA for the CDR3: TGTGCCAGCAGCTTCCGCACAGATACGCAGTATTTT.

This clonotype was seen at least ten times. This chain joins TRBV12-3 or TRBV12-4 and TRBJ2-4, with D possibly being TRBD1 or TRBD2 (5 bases each). This CDR3 contains 15 residues. V was trimmed by 8 bases and J by 3 bases, leaving 17 bases between them. CDR3 nucleotide sequence: TGTGCCAGCGGGGCGAGGGGTACGAGCAAAAACATTCAGTACTTC. Its protein is CASGARGTSKNIQYF.

This clonotype was detected only a few times. The chain uses TRBV19 and TRBJ1-5; possibly TRBD1 for D (5 bases). From germline, CDR1 is LNHDA and CDR2 SQIVND (reference sequence). The length of the CDR3 is 14 residues. Trimming cost V 3 bases and J 3 bases, with 9 bases left between them. For the CDR3, the DNA is TGTGCCAGTAGTATGGGGGTAATCAATCAGCCCCAGCATTTT. Protein product: CASSMGVINQPQHF.

This clonotype was found many times. The rearrangement links TRBV6-1 to TRBJ2-3, with 9 bases aligning to TRBD1. V shed 8 bases, J shed 9 bases, and the junction held 6 bases outside the gene matches. This CDR3 has 12 residues. Germline CDR1 reads MNHNS; CDR2 reads SASEGT. CDR3 in DNA: TGTGCCAGCGGACAGGGGCTTTCGACGCAGTATTTT. The encoded protein is CASGQGLSTQYF.

CDR3 protein: CSGSGSSYNEQFF. In nucleotides, the CDR3 is TGCAGCGGGAGCGGGAGCTCCTACAATGAGCAGTTCTTC. This chain uses TRBV29-1 with TRBJ2-1, with TRBD2 matching 8 bases. This CDR3 comprises 13 residues. With V trimmed by 7 bases and J by 0 bases, 2 bases remained unmatched. Germline CDR1 and CDR2: SQVTM and ANQGSEA.

The V call is TRBV7-6, the J call TRBJ2-7; 8 nucleotides align to TRBD2. V shed 4 bases, J shed 2 bases, and the junction held 7 bases outside the gene matches. The germline V gene has CDR1 SGHVS and CDR2 FNYEAQ. The CDR3 is 15 residues long. CDR3 in DNA: TGTGCCAGCAGCTCTCGGCGGGAGGCGGCCTACGAGCAGTACTTC. Amino acids: CASSSRREAAYEQYF.

This chain connects TRBV3-1 to TRBJ1-5; D is undetermined. With 4 bases removed from V and 2 bases from J, the gap between germline ends came to 9 bases. CDR3 length equals 14 residues. In germline, CDR1 is LGHDT, CDR2 YNNKEL (reference sequence). The CDR3 loop reads CASSPNFGNQPQHF. CDR3 DNA sequence: TGTGCCAGCAGCCCCAACTTCGGCAATCAGCCCCAGCATTTT.

In its sample, this clonotype was seen many times. The chain recombines TRBV6-5 with TRBJ2-2; TRBD2 aligns across 10 bases. Germline-derived CDR1 and CDR2 are MNHEY and SVGAGI. The CDR3 sequence is 18 residues long. Trimming took 5 bases from V and 6 from J; bases not matched to a gene: 15. The CDR3, as DNA: TGTGCCAGCAGTGTCTCGCTCTACAGCGGGAGGGCCCCCGGGGAGCTGTTTTTT. This gives the protein CASSVSLYSGRAPGELFF.

This clonotype is categorized as medium-sized. The chain uses TRBV23-1 and TRBJ1-5; D gene unclear. TRBV23-1 is recorded as an ORF, its role being uncertain. The CDR3 is 19 amino acids. The germline V and J ends were trimmed by 0 bases and 5 bases, with 23 bases remaining between them. Here the CDR3 DNA reads TGCGCCAGCAGTCAATCGGCCCCTCCGAGAGTTTTCCATTATCAGCCCCAGCATTTT. Residues: CASSQSAPPRVFHYQPQHF.

This clonotype was detected a few times. The CDR3 here is CASRSYGLNTGELFF. CDR3 DNA: TGTGCCAGCAGAAGTTACGGACTTAACACCGGGGAGCTGTTTTTT. The chain couples TRBV6-2 or TRBV6-3 to TRBJ2-2; D perhaps matches TRBD2 (5 bases). This CDR3 region has 15 residues. V was pared by 6 bases and J by 2 bases, with 13 bases between. Germline values: CDR1 MNHEY, CDR2 SVGEGT.

The gene calls are TRBV6-2 or TRBV6-3 and TRBJ1-1, with D unclear. The germline CDR1 and CDR2 sequences are MNHEY and SVGEGT. V was shortened by 2 bases and J by 0 bases, with 16 bases between the two germline ends. CDR3 length: 17 residues. The CDR3 protein is CASSYLQPGTLNTEAFF. The CDR3 DNA reads TGTGCCAGCAGTTACCTCCAGCCCGGCACCTTGAACACTGAAGCTTTCTTT.

This clonotype was counted a single time. The CDR3 DNA reads as TGCAGCGTTGAAGCATGGACAGAGGACGGCTACACCTTC. The encoded protein is CSVEAWTEDGYTF. The chain joins TRBV29-1 to TRBJ1-2, with TRBD1 as a possible D gene (6 bases). The CDR3 consists of 13 residues. V lost 1 base, J lost 8 bases, and 14 bases lay in between. From germline, CDR1 is SQVTM and CDR2 ANQGSEA.

Many counts were recorded for this clonotype. The chain couples TRBV20-1 to TRBJ1-1; tentatively, D is TRBD1 (6 bases). Germline CDR1 DFQATT, CDR2 SNEGSKA (reference sequence). The CDR3 is made up of 13 amino acids. The V end lost 5 bases, the J end lost 2 bases, and 12 bases lay between the germline ends. The chain's CDR3 is CSAGDKSNTEAFF. Here the CDR3 DNA reads TGCAGTGCTGGGGACAAGTCAAACACTGAAGCTTTCTTT.

This clonotype was seen only a few times. J is TRBJ1-2 and V is TRBV27; maybe TRBD1 (5 bases). The CDR3 has 13 residues. Per germline, CDR1 MNHEY and CDR2 SMNVEV (reference sequence). The germline V and J ends were trimmed by 3 bases and 4 bases, with 9 bases remaining between them. This chain's CDR3 is CASSFQGGYGYTF. The CDR3 region has the DNA TGTGCCAGCAGTTTCCAGGGAGGCTATGGCTACACCTTC.

This clonotype has just a few counts. This chain connects TRBV15 to TRBJ1-5; 10 bases line up with TRBD1. V was clipped by 6 bases and J by 7 bases; unmatched bases: 6. Germline values: CDR1 LNHNV, CDR2 YYDKDF (reference sequence). The CDR3 runs 14 residues. The CDR3 bases are TGTGCCACCAGGACAGGGGGCCTTCAACAGCCCCAGCATTTT. This translates into CATRTGGLQQPQHF.

Ten or more counts support this clonotype. The rearrangement links TRBV6-5 to TRBJ2-7; tentatively, D is TRBD2 (6 bases). The CDR3 runs 13 residues. Trimming pared 4 bases from V and 7 bases from J, leaving 14 bases between. CDR1 MNHEY and CDR2 SVGAGI come from the germline V gene. The CDR3 is CASSSGGASEQYF. In DNA, the CDR3 is TGTGCCAGCAGTTCTGGAGGGGCGAGTGAGCAGTACTTC.

This clonotype was observed at least ten times. The chain combines TRBV20-1 with TRBJ2-3; 11 nucleotides line up with TRBD1. V dropped 6 bases and J dropped 4; count of bases not matched to a gene: 9. This CDR3 region has 15 residues. In germline, CDR1 is DFQATT, CDR2 SNEGSKA (reference sequence). CDR3 nucleotides: TGCAGTGCCCTCGAGGACAGGGGGCGATCAGATACGCAGTATTTT. Its protein product is CSALEDRGRSDTQYF.

This clonotype was observed many times. The chain is built from TRBV4-3 and TRBJ2-2; 8 bases are a match to TRBD2. The CDR3 covers 16 residues. J was trimmed by 0 bases and V by 6 bases; bases with no gene match: 6. Germline V gene data show CDR1 as LGHNA and CDR2 as YSLEER. The CDR3 sequence: CASRGPGLANTGELFF. CDR3 nucleotides: TGCGCCAGCAGGGGGCCGGGACTAGCGAACACCGGGGAGCTGTTTTTT.

This clonotype was seen more than once but under ten times. The gene calls are TRBV20-1 and TRBJ2-1, with a possible D match to TRBD2 (5 bases). This CDR3 has 12 residues. Deletions cut 2 bases from V and 9 bases from J, with 11 bases between. Germline V gene data show CDR1 as DFQATT and CDR2 as SNEGSKA (reference sequence). Written as DNA, the CDR3 is TGCAGTGCTAGATCGGGGTTTGGTGAGCAGTTCTTC. This translates into CSARSGFGEQFF.

The chain has TRBV3-1 and TRBJ2-3; D call uncertain. From germline, CDR1 is LGHDT and CDR2 YNNKEL (reference sequence). The V gene lost 2 bases and the J gene lost 1 base, with 7 bases spanning the gap. This CDR3 region has 14 residues. The CDR3: CASSQLVGTDTQYF. The CDR3 DNA reads as TGTGCCAGCAGCCAATTGGTGGGCACAGATACGCAGTATTTT.

V and J are TRBV7-2 and TRBJ2-2, with a weak D call TRBD1 (5 bases). V was pared by 6 bases and J by 6 bases, with 14 bases between. The CDR3 runs 14 residues. CDR1 and CDR2 from the germline V gene are SGHTA and FQGNSA. As DNA, the CDR3 is TGTGCCAGCAGGGAAAATCAGGGTGCCGGGGAGCTGTTTTTT. Its translation is CASRENQGAGELFF.

This chain links TRBV4-1 with TRBJ2-1; 11 bases agree with TRBD2. This CDR3 has 19 amino acids. Germline V gene data show CDR1 as MGHRA and CDR2 as YSYEKL. V was clipped by 2 bases and J by 0 bases; unmatched bases: 9. CDR3 nucleotide sequence: TGCGCCAGCAGCCAATTTCTAGCGGGGGGCATTAACTCCTACAATGAGCAGTTCTTC. It translates to CASSQFLAGGINSYNEQFF.

This clonotype ranks as medium-sized. V usage is TRBV7-3 and J usage is TRBJ2-3; the D gene is possibly TRBD2 (6 bases). The germline CDR1 and CDR2 sequences are SGHTA and FQGTGA. This CDR3 has 12 residues. Trimming pared 5 bases from V and 5 bases from J, leaving 8 bases between. CDR3 region: CASSISGDTQYF. CDR3 in DNA: TGTGCCAGCAGCATTAGCGGAGATACGCAGTATTTT.

The chain links TRBV18 to TRBJ1-5; D possibly corresponds to TRBD1 (6 bases). From germline, CDR1 is KGHSH and CDR2 LQKENI. CDR3 length: 16 amino acids. V shed 2 bases and J shed 0 bases, with 11 bases lying between them. CDR3 residues: CASSPGGLHSNQPQHF. In DNA, the CDR3 is TGTGCCAGCTCACCAGGGGGGCTTCATAGCAATCAGCCCCAGCATTTT.

The sample holds many counts of this clonotype. For the CDR3, the DNA is TGTGCCAGCAGTTTACAAGGACTGGCGGCGGTTGCAACTAATGAAAAACTGTTTTTT. Encoded protein: CASSLQGLAAVATNEKLFF. The chain uses TRBV12-3 or TRBV12-4 and TRBJ1-4; no firm D call. Trimming cost V 2 bases and J 0 bases, with 19 bases left between them. CDR3 length: 19 amino acids.

The rearrangement joins TRBV6-2 or TRBV6-3 to TRBJ2-1; 8 nucleotides line up with TRBD2. The CDR3 spans 13 residues. The germline CDR1 and CDR2 sequences are MNHEY and SVGEGT. V was pared by 6 bases and J by 8 bases, with 6 bases of the junction left unmatched. This chain's CDR3 is CASRPRGGDEQFF. The DNA of the CDR3 is TGTGCCAGCAGGCCCCGGGGGGGGGATGAGCAGTTCTTC.

This chain connects TRBV6-5 to TRBJ1-1; D uncertain. The length of the CDR3 is 14 residues. Trimming removed 10 bases from V and 2 bases from J, with 17 bases in between. The germline CDR1 and CDR2 sequences are MNHEY and SVGAGI. The CDR3 bases are TGTGCCACCGGACCCCCCCTAGGTAACACTGAAGCTTTCTTT. It is translated as CATGPPLGNTEAFF.

At least ten counts were recorded for this clonotype. The V call is TRBV9, the J call TRBJ2-7; D unresolved. Germline V gives CDR1 SGDLS, CDR2 YYNGEE. The CDR3 loop spans 14 amino acids. The germline V and J ends were trimmed by 4 bases and 0 bases, with 11 bases remaining between them. The CDR3 protein is CASSQAPASYEQYF. CDR3 nucleotide sequence: TGTGCCAGCAGCCAGGCCCCGGCCTCCTACGAGCAGTACTTC. The variable domain in full, with the rest retrieved from reference TRBV9 and TRBJ2-7, is DSGVTQTPKHLITATGQRVTLRCSPRSGDLSVYWYQQSLDQGLQFLIQYYNGEERAKGNILERFSAQQFPDLHSELNLSSLELGDSALYFCASSQAPASYEQYFGPGTRLTVT.

In its sample, this clonotype was seen many times. For the CDR3, the DNA is TGCAGTGGGGGGGCTCCTATATCCTACGAGCAGTACTTC. Translation gives CSGGAPISYEQYF. The gene calls are TRBV20-1 and TRBJ2-7; D is perhaps TRBD1 or TRBD2 (6 bases each). CDR3 length: 13 amino acids. Germline values: CDR1 DFQATT, CDR2 SNEGSKA (reference sequence). The ends were cut back, 7 bases at V and 1 base at J, with 14 bases in the middle.